This T cell receptor beta chain emerged from a study of radiation and T cells in renal cell carcinoma. Study context: Nephrectomy followed 15 Gy stereotactic body radiation by 4 weeks.

Whole-study findings and limits: Pretreatment tumor biopsies were lacking, so baseline clonotypes are unknown.

Documented time point: baseline pretreatment blood. Treatment denoted: 15 Gy SBRT to primary tumor, nephrectomy 4 weeks later. About this clone: Its antigen is unknown.

V was pared by 6 bases and J by 0 bases, with 14 bases between. CDR1 is MGHDK and CDR2 is SYGVNS in the germline V gene. The CDR3 extends over 16 amino acids. TCRdb keeps only in-frame clones here, not all; method: immunoSEQ multiplex PCR. This sample has approximately 140,000 clones, with approximately 90% found just once. The clonotype originates from a woman aged 70 to 79 with renal cell carcinoma. Sequencing was performed on blood, taken from a patient whose treatment included radiotherapy and nephrectomy. The chain links TRBV25-1 to TRBJ1-4, with D possibly TRBD1 on 5 matching bases. CDR3 amino acids: CASSRGVGATNEKLFF. As DNA, the CDR3 is TGTGCCAGCAGCCGGGGGGTGGGAGCAACTAATGAAAAACTGTTTTTT.